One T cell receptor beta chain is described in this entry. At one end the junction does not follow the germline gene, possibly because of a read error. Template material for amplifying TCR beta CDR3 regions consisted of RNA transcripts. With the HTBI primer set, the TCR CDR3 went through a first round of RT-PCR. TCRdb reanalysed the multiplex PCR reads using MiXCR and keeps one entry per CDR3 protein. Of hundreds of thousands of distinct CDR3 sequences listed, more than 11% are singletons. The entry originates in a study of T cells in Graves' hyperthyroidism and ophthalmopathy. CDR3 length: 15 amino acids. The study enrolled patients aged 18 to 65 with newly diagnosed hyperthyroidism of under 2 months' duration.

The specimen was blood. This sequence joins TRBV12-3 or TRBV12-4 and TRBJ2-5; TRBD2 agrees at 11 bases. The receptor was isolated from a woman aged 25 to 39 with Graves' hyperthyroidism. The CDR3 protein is CASILGPGTSGLQDF. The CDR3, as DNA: TGTGCCAGCATCCTGGGCCCCGGGACTAGCGGCCTCCAGGACTTC.